The 8 T cell receptor beta chains below were found in one sample sequenced in a study of T-cell memory formation after mild COVID-19 (dated by TCRdb to about 2021). Libraries were made using 5' RACE. The sample was run on an Illumina NovaSeq 6000. TCRdb reanalyzed the raw reads on its own, using fastp at Q25 for trimming and MiXCR for clone calling, and kept in-frame beta chains. Duplicate CDR3 protein sequences are folded into a single record with the most common DNA and genes. In this sample the table shows approximately 290,000 distinct CDR3 sequences, roughly a fifth of which occur a single time. Clones ranked in the top ten supply roughly 21% of the sample. The sample taken for sequencing was PBMCs or a T cell subset sorted from them (not recorded which). These receptors came from a man between 18 and 35 years old who had mild COVID-19 (a few samples of this study predate the infection). The sample titles of this study are shuffled in the database, so cell type and time point are left out; the donor was told from shared clones.

This sequence joins TRBV12-3 or TRBV12-4 and TRBJ2-7; 7 bases agree with TRBD2. The CDR3 runs to 14 residues. V lost 6 bases, J lost 2 bases, and 7 bases stayed unmatched. CDR3 nucleotides: TGTGCCAGCAGCCGTTTGGGGGGGACCTACGAGCAGTACTTC. Translated, it gives CASSRLGGTYEQYF.

The chain couples TRBV7-6 to TRBJ1-3; D call uncertain. The ends were cut back, 6 bases at V and 0 bases at J, with 6 bases in the middle. CDR1 SGHVS and CDR2 FNYEAQ come from the germline V gene. The CDR3 runs 13 residues. The CDR3 sequence is CASRADSGNTIYF. The CDR3 DNA reads as TGTGCCAGCAGGGCAGACTCTGGAAACACCATATATTTT.

The rearrangement links TRBV12-3 or TRBV12-4 to TRBJ1-1, with D hard to call. The CDR3 has 13 amino acids. With 5 bases removed from V and 2 bases from J, the gap between germline ends came to 9 bases. CDR3: CASSTSDNTEAFF. The CDR3 nucleotides are TGTGCCAGCAGTACCTCAGATAACACTGAAGCTTTCTTT.

This clonotype was counted between two and nine times. This rearrangement joins TRBV7-9 to TRBJ1-2; D unclear. The V end was cut by 1 base, the J end by 7 bases, with 10 bases between. This CDR3 is built from 13 residues. Per germline, CDR1 SEHNR and CDR2 FQNEAQ (reference sequence). DNA of the CDR3: TGTGCCAGCAGCTTAGAGTCGTGGCTTGGCTACACCTTC. The encoded protein is CASSLESWLGYTF.

This clonotype occurred a few times. This chain joins TRBV6-1 and TRBJ2-7; tentative D call: TRBD1 (5 bases). V lost 6 bases to trimming and J lost 5 bases, with 11 bases between them. CDR3 length equals 12 residues. CDR1 and CDR2 (germline): MNHNS, SASEGT. The CDR3 region is CASSANRNEQYF. The DNA for the CDR3 is TGTGCCAGCAGCGCCAACAGGAACGAGCAGTACTTC.

This rearrangement joins TRBV24-1 to TRBJ2-3; D uncertain. The ends were cut back, 4 bases at V and 0 bases at J, with 13 bases in the middle. Germline V gene data show CDR1 as KGHDR and CDR2 as SFDVKD. The CDR3 contains 16 residues. CDR3 loop: CATSDHDGASTDTQYF. CDR3 coding DNA: TGTGCCACCAGTGACCATGACGGTGCTAGCACAGATACGCAGTATTTT.

This clonotype has only a few counts. The V gene is TRBV5-1, the J gene TRBJ2-2; D perhaps matches TRBD2 (5 bases). Germline assignment: CDR1 SGHRS and CDR2 YFSETQ. The CDR3 contains 15 residues. V was cut by 7 bases and J by 4 bases, with 17 bases left in between. The CDR3 DNA reads as TGCGCCAGCTTTCGGCGGGCACCAATCACCGGGGAGCTGTTTTTT. It yields the protein CASFRRAPITGELFF.

Only a few counts were recorded for this clonotype. The V gene is TRBV11-2, the J gene TRBJ2-3, with unresolved D. The germline V gene encodes CDR1 SGHAT and CDR2 FQNNGV. The CDR3 sequence is 13 residues long. The V end was cut by 3 bases, the J end by 3 bases, with 7 bases between. CDR3 nucleotide sequence: TGTGCCAGCAGCTTCTTCGCGACAGATACGCAGTATTTT. Amino acids: CASSFFATDTQYF.